Sequencing of this T cell receptor (beta chain) was carried out in a study of identical twins. Looked up from germline, CDR1 is LNHNV and CDR2 is YYDKDF (reference sequence). The CDR3 extends over 16 amino acids. V shed 0 bases and J shed 1 base, with 7 bases lying between them. TCRdb used MiXCR to reprocess the 5' RACE reads, holding one entry per CDR3 protein. The table records 450,000 or so distinct CDR3 sequences, approximately 15% of them present only once. Study-wide results and limits: Out-of-frame sharing of TCR alpha in monozygotic twins was underestimated by models. Fewer insertions characterized abundant cord blood beta clonotypes, whereas memory repertoires showed none.

Concerning this clonotype: Its specificity is not known.

Separately, the same data were catalogued under a study of yellow fever vaccine responses in identical twins.

The genes are TRBV15 and TRBJ2-6, with D tentatively TRBD2 (5 bases). The clonotype comes from a young woman in good health. What was sequenced was CD4+ T cells sorted from blood. CDR3 protein: CATSRDRGSGANVLTF. The CDR3 DNA reads TGTGCCACCAGCAGAGATCGAGGGTCTGGGGCCAACGTCCTGACTTTC.